These 18 T cell receptor beta chains were all obtained from the same sample, sequenced in a study of Graves' ophthalmopathy and Graves' hyperthyroidism. RNA transcripts were the source from which TCR beta CDR3 regions were amplified. Following a first-round RT-PCR that used HTBI primers, a second-round multiplex PCR was carried out. TCRdb reanalysed the multiplex PCR reads using MiXCR and keeps one entry per CDR3 protein. The profile covers over a million distinct CDR3 sequences, with about two fifths appearing a single time and 11% taken by the ten largest. Sequencing used peripheral blood or thyroid tissue (not recorded which). The receptors originated from an adult man with Graves' hyperthyroidism.

The V call is TRBV29-1, the J call TRBJ1-3, with TRBD1 identical over 11 bases. Germline assignment: CDR1 SQVTM and CDR2 ANQGSEA. The CDR3 contains 16 residues. Unmatched junction bases numbered 7, after V lost 6 bases and J lost 0 bases. CDR3: CSVGQGGTSSGNTIYF. The CDR3 DNA sequence: TGCAGCGTGGGACAGGGGGGAACGAGCTCTGGAAACACCATATATTTT.

The rearrangement uses TRBV18 and TRBJ2-2; 12 bases are a match to TRBD1. Looked up from germline, CDR1 is KGHSH and CDR2 is LQKENI. Trimming took 5 bases from V and 7 from J; bases not matched to a gene: 5. This CDR3 has 15 amino acids. The CDR3 reads CASSTGTGGVGELFF. DNA for the CDR3: TGTGCCAGCTCAACCGGGACAGGGGGCGTCGGGGAGCTGTTTTTT.

The chain links TRBV28 to TRBJ2-5, with 7 positions matching TRBD1. Trimming removed 5 bases from V and 7 bases from J; junction bases left unmatched: 4. Germline CDR1 and CDR2: MDHEN and SYDVKM. The CDR3 has 12 residues. CDR3 sequence reads: CASSLDRRTQYF. DNA for the CDR3: TGTGCCAGCAGTCTGGACAGGAGGACCCAGTACTTC. Complete variable domain (other parts from reference TRBV28 and TRBJ2-5): DVKVTQSSRYLVKRTGEKVFLECVQDMDHENMFWYRQDPGLGLRLIYFSYDVKMKEKGDIPEGYSVSREKKERFSLILESASTNQTSMYLCASSLDRRTQYFGPGTRLLVL.

Many counts were recorded for this clonotype. V usage is TRBV29-1 and J usage is TRBJ1-1, with D possibly being TRBD1 (5 bases). The germline CDR1 and CDR2 sequences are SQVTM and ANQGSEA. Trimming stripped 6 bases from V and 7 bases from J, with 9 bases between. This CDR3 region has 10 residues. The CDR3 DNA sequence: TGCAGCGTCCGGGACGTTGAAGCTTTCTTT. This sequence encodes CSVRDVEAFF.

This clonotype appeared many times. V and J are TRBV5-1 and TRBJ2-7, with 11 positions matching TRBD1. The V gene's germline CDR1 is SGHRS and CDR2 YFSETQ. V gave up 4 bases and J gave up 2 bases; unmatched junction bases: 8. This CDR3 is 16 amino acids long. The CDR3 nucleotides read TGCGCCAGCAGCCGTACCTCGGGACAGGGGGCCTACGAGCAGTACTTC. The encoded protein is CASSRTSGQGAYEQYF.

The sample holds many counts of this clonotype. The chain carries TRBV10-3 and TRBJ2-5; D might be TRBD1 or TRBD2, each matching 5 bases. The CDR3 sequence is 13 residues long. CDR1 and CDR2 (germline): ENHRY, SYGVKD. V was pared by 8 bases and J by 0 bases, with 10 bases between. CDR3 nucleotides: TGTGCCATCTCCCGGGACCACCAAGAGACCCAGTACTTC. It specifies CAISRDHQETQYF.

This clonotype was seen ten or more times. V gene TRBV20-1 combines with J gene TRBJ1-2; unclear D gene. The germline CDR1 and CDR2 sequences are DFQATT and SNEGSKA (reference sequence). The ends were cut back, 0 bases at V and 4 bases at J, with 9 bases in the middle. The CDR3 covers 13 residues. The CDR3 loop is CSAREEQIYGYTF. CDR3 DNA sequence: TGCAGTGCTAGAGAAGAACAGATCTATGGCTACACCTTC.

This clonotype was detected only once. The CDR3 region has the DNA TGTGCCACTTCGTGGAGTACAGATGAAAAACTGTTTTTT. This codes for CATSWSTDEKLFF. The V gene is TRBV6-1, the J gene TRBJ1-4; D unclear. The CDR3 loop spans 13 amino acids. Trimming pared 10 bases from V and 6 bases from J, leaving 15 bases between. CDR1 MNHNS and CDR2 SASEGT come from the germline V gene.

This clonotype showed up many times. The chain uses TRBV4-1 and TRBJ1-2; maybe TRBD1 (5 bases). V gave up 4 bases and J gave up 3 bases, with 15 bases separating them. The CDR3 length is 15 residues. CDR1 is MGHRA and CDR2 is YSYEKL in the germline V gene. In DNA, the CDR3 is TGCGCCAGCAGCCCTGGGACTGTCAGGGACTATGGCTACACCTTC. Residues: CASSPGTVRDYGYTF.

The J gene is TRBJ1-2, the V gene TRBV10-3, with TRBD1 matching over 7 bases. Germline CDR1 is ENHRY and CDR2 is SYGVKD. The CDR3 consists of 13 residues. V dropped 8 bases and J dropped 5; count of bases not matched to a gene: 8. The CDR3 coding sequence is TGTGCCATCCAGAGAGCAGGGGGTTATGGCTACACCTTC. Translating it yields CAIQRAGGYGYTF.

This clonotype was observed at least ten times. DNA of the CDR3: TGCAGCGGGACAGGGACGGGTGGCTACACCTTC. Its protein product is CSGTGTGGYTF. The chain links TRBV29-1 to TRBJ1-2; 8 positions match TRBD1. This CDR3 region has 11 residues. The trim removed 7 bases at V and 7 bases at J, leaving 5 bases unmatched. Germline V gene lookup returns CDR1 SQVTM and CDR2 ANQGSEA.

This clonotype occurred many times. This chain uses TRBV2 with TRBJ1-4; 7 bases line up with TRBD1. Trimming removed 6 bases from V and 0 bases from J; junction bases left unmatched: 7. The length of the CDR3 is 16 residues. CDR1 and CDR2 (germline): SNHLY, FYNNEI. Written as DNA, the CDR3 is TGTGCCAGCAGCCACACAGGGGCGGCAACTAATGAAAAACTGTTTTTT. Its translation is CASSHTGAATNEKLFF.

This clonotype came up once. The V call is TRBV4-1, the J call TRBJ2-7; the D gene is possibly TRBD1 (5 bases). Trimming removed 1 base at V and 0 bases at J, with 10 bases between. The CDR3 has 15 amino acids. Germline assignment: CDR1 MGHRA and CDR2 YSYEKL. The CDR3 spells CASSQGADSSYEQYF. DNA for the CDR3: TGCGCCAGCAGCCAAGGAGCTGACAGCTCCTACGAGCAGTACTTC.

This clonotype was picked up a small number of times. This chain joins TRBV29-1 and TRBJ2-2; 9 bases line up with TRBD1. The germline CDR1 and CDR2 sequences are SQVTM and ANQGSEA. This CDR3 is built from 15 residues. The V gene end was trimmed by 1 base and the J gene end by 7 bases; junction bases not matched to a gene: 7. CDR3 protein: CSVEGGTGRVGELFF. The CDR3 nucleotides read TGCAGCGTTGAAGGGGGGACAGGGAGGGTCGGGGAGCTGTTTTTT.

As regards this clonotype: Its ends do not fully match the called genes, so a read error is possible. The chain couples TRBV6-4 to TRBJ2-2; no firm D call. The CDR3 runs 17 residues. Germline CDR1 and CDR2: MRHNA and SNTAGT. Here the CDR3 reads CASSYSKLALDTGELFF. In nucleotides, the CDR3 is TGTGCCAGCAGTTACTCGAAGCTCGCACTCGACACCGGGGAGCTGTTTTTT.

CDR3 in DNA: TGTGCCAGCAGTGCCCTATGGAATTCACCCCTCCACTTT. This codes for CASSALWNSPLHF. The rearrangement joins TRBV12-3 or TRBV12-4 to TRBJ1-6; the D is unclear. This CDR3 spans 13 amino acids. The ends were cut back, 5 bases at V and 7 bases at J, with 9 bases in the middle.

Ten or more counts support this clonotype. The chain couples TRBV20-1 to TRBJ1-5; D unclear. Germline-derived CDR1 and CDR2 are DFQATT and SNEGSKA (reference sequence). V was cut by 0 bases and J by 6 bases, with 18 bases left in between. The CDR3 loop spans 16 amino acids. CDR3 sequence (DNA): TGCAGTGCTAGAGATCCAGGAGTGGTCGTAGGTCAGCCCCAGCATTTT. Translating it yields CSARDPGVVVGQPQHF.

This clonotype was recorded a few times. The germline gene is not matched at one end of the junction; a read error may be the cause. The genes are TRBV10-3 and TRBJ1-1; D gene unclear. The CDR3 is 12 amino acids. The germline V gene encodes CDR1 ENHRY and CDR2 SYGVKD. The CDR3 region is CASSGPYTEAFF. The CDR3 coding sequence is TGTGCCAGCAGTGGACCCTACACTGAAGCTTTCTTT.